Given below is one TCR beta chain in context. As yet, its antigen is unknown. The sample originates from a study of cytomegalovirus exposure and HLA in healthy donors. Study-wide results and limits: Most TCR beta V segments were productive about 90% or about 30% of the time in an earlier analysis. In a later analysis, V- and J-gene trimming of beta chains associated with a DCLRE1C missense variant, replicated independently. A later analysis reportedly found fewer N-insertions in an Asian-associated ancestry cluster than the roughly 670-donor mean. Rarity characterized most TCR sequences, yet some public TCRs appeared in many donors.

The PCR made use of 60 Vbeta and 13 Jbeta primers. Using immunoSEQ multiplex PCR, the repertoire was profiled, and TCRdb retains in-frame clones only, with some absent. There are 98,000 or so clones in the sample; over 60% occur only once, and roughly 4.9% lies in the top ten. J gave up 1 base and V 5 bases, and 4 bases lay outside the gene matches. Germline loops: CDR1 MNHEY, CDR2 SMNVEV (reference sequence). CDR3 size: 14 residues. The TCR sequence derives from a woman aged 18-29 years in good health and CMV-seropositive. Sequenced input: PBMCs. The chain is built from TRBV27 and TRBJ2-5; TRBD1 aligns across 7 bases. The CDR3 is CASSLDRVQETQYF. The CDR3 DNA is TGTGCCAGCAGTCTAGACAGGGTCCAAGAGACCCAGTACTTC.